What follows describes a single TCR beta chain. Antigen specificity is unknown. The data derive from a study of human T cells and chemical hapten exposure. Background on the study: Donors were sensitized with 2% DPC on the upper inner arm. Patients, chiefly female, had alopecia areata, totalis or universalis.

This CDR3 has 13 residues. Germline loops: CDR1 PRHDT, CDR2 FYEKMQ (reference sequence). V lost 4 bases and J lost 2, with 7 bases in between. Study-wide results and limits: PT1 expanded TCR numbers tracked positively with patch test score.

TCRdb processed the RACE reads anew with MiXCR; each CDR3 protein has one entry. Of about 380,000 distinct CDR3 sequences listed, about 4.4% are singletons. Specified time point: patch test 1, 2 weeks after DPC sensitization. Treatment denoted: therapeutic diphenylcyclopropenone sensitization with weekly scalp DPC. The study enrolled 18 to 70-year-old alopecia patients suitable for DPC. The sample consisted of whole blood, taken in connection with sensitization to the hapten diphenylcyclopropenone (DPC). V usage is TRBV13 and J usage is TRBJ2-3; D is undetermined. This TCR came from a woman in her forties or fifties with alopecia areata. Some clones in this sample may be carry-over from other donors' samples. CDR3 nucleotide sequence: TGTGCCAGCAGCTCCTCTACCACAGATACGCAGTATTTT. Translation: CASSSSTTDTQYF.